Listed below are T cell receptor beta chains from one sample, sequenced in a study of blood T cell repertoires in COVID-19. TCRdb's table, derived via immunoSEQ multiplex PCR, lists solely in-frame clones and lacks some. The sample yields under 95,000 clones, around nine tenths seen once. Sequenced input: peripheral blood. These receptor sequences come from a man aged 60-69 years with acute or convalescent COVID-19. Both conserved end residues are part of each CDR3. Fields, in order: V gene, J gene, CDR3 protein.

TRBV4-1	TRBJ2-5	CASSQGNWQGQETQYF
TRBV4-1	TRBJ2-2	CASSQVNMGFGAGELFF
TRBV5-6	TRBJ2-5	CASSPGRLAGRWTQYF
TRBV24-1	TRBJ2-2	CATRADRGNTGELFF
TRBV27	TRBJ2-3	CASSLQGLTDTQYF
TRBV7-2	TRBJ2-5	CASSGSGGLQETQYF
TRBV4-1	TRBJ2-5	CASSQIGTVFRETQYF
TRBV6-1	TRBJ1-3	CASSENPGSGNTIYF
TRBV6-2/TRBV6-3	TRBJ2-1	CASSYSLAGGDNEQFF
TRBV4-3	TRBJ2-5	CASSPRASGAGETQYF
TRBV4-1	TRBJ1-5	CASSQTDRGRGQPQHF
TRBV6-5	TRBJ2-3	CASRSPTDTQYF
TRBV21-1	TRBJ1-6	CASSPRMGTGGNVSSPLHF
TRBV9	TRBJ1-5	CASGVGNQPQHF
TRBV5-8	TRBJ2-7	CASSLTDYEQYF
TRBV19	TRBJ2-1	CASSKTGTIRNNEQFF
TRBV2	TRBJ1-6	CASTSRGQESPLHF
TRBV19	TRBJ1-1	CASRFGGEAFF
TRBV3-1/TRBV3-2	TRBJ2-5	CASSQDGGTTQYF
TRBV11-2	TRBJ2-1	CASSLAIVGNEQFF
TRBV27	TRBJ1-2	CASSQTANYGYTF
TRBV2	TRBJ1-1	CASEDRGGTEAFF
TRBV2	TRBJ2-5	CASSEAQGAGRAGGIRETQYF
TRBV30	TRBJ2-1	CAWSVGATEQFF
TRBV5-1	TRBJ1-6	CASSTETGAAGSPLHF
TRBV28	TRBJ2-7	CASRGGQASGYEQYF
TRBV6-5	TRBJ1-2	CASGDLSIRGGYTF
TRBV5-1	TRBJ2-3	CASSGLARGEPADTQYF
TRBV24-1	TRBJ1-2	CATSDPDRGYGYTF
TRBV2	TRBJ2-5	CASSTLGGRQETQYF
TRBV10-2	TRBJ2-1	CASSTPPAGGSGAYNEQFF
TRBV5-8	TRBJ2-7	CASSRSADRVHSYEQYF
TRBV2	TRBJ2-5	CASGGASKTQYF
TRBV7-9	TRBJ2-2	CASSSDRAGDTGELFF
TRBV19	TRBJ1-6	CASSTGDREGSPLHF